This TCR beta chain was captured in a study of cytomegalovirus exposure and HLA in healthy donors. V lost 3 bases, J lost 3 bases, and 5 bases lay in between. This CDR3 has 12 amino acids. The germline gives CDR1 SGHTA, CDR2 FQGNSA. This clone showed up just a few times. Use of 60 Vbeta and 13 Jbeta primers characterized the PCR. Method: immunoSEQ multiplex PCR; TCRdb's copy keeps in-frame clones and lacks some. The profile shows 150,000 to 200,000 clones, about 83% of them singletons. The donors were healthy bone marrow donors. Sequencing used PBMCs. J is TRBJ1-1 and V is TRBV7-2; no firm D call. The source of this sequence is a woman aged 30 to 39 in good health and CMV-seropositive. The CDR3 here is CASSFRYTEAFF. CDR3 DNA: TGTGCCAGCAGCTTTCGGTACACTGAAGCTTTCTTT.